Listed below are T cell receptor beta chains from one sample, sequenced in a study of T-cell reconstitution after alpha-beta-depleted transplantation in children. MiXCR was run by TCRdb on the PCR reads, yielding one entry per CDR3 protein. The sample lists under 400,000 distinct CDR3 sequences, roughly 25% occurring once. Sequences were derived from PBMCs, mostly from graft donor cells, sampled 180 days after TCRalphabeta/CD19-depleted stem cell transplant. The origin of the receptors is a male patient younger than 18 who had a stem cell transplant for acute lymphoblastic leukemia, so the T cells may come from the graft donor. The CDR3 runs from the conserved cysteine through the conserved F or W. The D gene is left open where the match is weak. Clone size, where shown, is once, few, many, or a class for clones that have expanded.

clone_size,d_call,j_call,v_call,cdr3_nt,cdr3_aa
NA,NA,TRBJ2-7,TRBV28,TGTGCCAGCAGTTTAGCCTACGCGCAGTACTTC,CASSLAYAQYF
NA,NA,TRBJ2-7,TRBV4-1,TGCGCCAGCAGCCACTCCATTTCCAGCGGTCGTTACGAGCAGTACTTC,CASSHSISSGRYEQYF
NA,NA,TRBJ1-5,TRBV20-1,TGCAGTGCTAGCGTCAGGTATAGCAATCAGCCCCAGCATTTT,CSASVRYSNQPQHF
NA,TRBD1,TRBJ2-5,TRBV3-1,TGTGCCAGCAGCCAGGACAGGGAAGAGACCCAGTACTTC,CASSQDREETQYF
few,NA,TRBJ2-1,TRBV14,TGTGCCAGCAGCCAACTGGGGGCGTCAGTAAACAATGAGCAGTTCTTC,CASSQLGASVNNEQFF
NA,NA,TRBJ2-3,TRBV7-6,TGTGCCAGCAGCTATGGGGCCCGAGGGGCCACAGATACGCAGTATTTT,CASSYGARGATDTQYF
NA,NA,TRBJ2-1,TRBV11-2,TGTGCCAGCAGCCTCACCTTATCCCCACTCAATGAGCAGTTCTTC,CASSLTLSPLNEQFF
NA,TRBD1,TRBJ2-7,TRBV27,TGCGCCTCCGGACAGGGAAGCTCCTACGAGCAGTACTTC,CASGQGSSYEQYF
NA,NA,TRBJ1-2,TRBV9,TGTGCCAGCAGCGGAGGGAGGTCCCGAGCTAACTATGGCTACACCTTC,CASSGGRSRANYGYTF
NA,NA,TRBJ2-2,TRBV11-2,TGTGCCAGCAGCTTAGGAGCGCTCCGAGAGCTGTTTTTT,CASSLGALRELFF
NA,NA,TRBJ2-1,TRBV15,TGTGCCACCAGCAGAGATCCCAGTTATGAGCAGTTCTTC,CATSRDPSYEQFF
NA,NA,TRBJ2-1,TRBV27,TGTGCCAGCAGTTTAACAGGGAGCTCCTACAATGCGCAGTTCTTC,CASSLTGSSYNAQFF
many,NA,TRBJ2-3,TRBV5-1,TGCGCCAGCAGCTTGGGTTCGACCACGACCACAGATACGCAGTATTTT,CASSLGSTTTTDTQYF
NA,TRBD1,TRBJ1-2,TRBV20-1,TGCAGTGCTAGAGATCCACACCGGGACAGGGGGCTTTCTAACTATGGCTACACCTTC,CSARDPHRDRGLSNYGYTF
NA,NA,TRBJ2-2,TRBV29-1,TGCAGCGTTGCCGTGGGGGCGGGAACCGGGGAGCTGTTTTTT,CSVAVGAGTGELFF
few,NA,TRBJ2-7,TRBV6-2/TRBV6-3,TGTGCCAGCAGTTACCTGAGCGGAGGGGTCTTCTACGAGCAGTACTTC,CASSYLSGGVFYEQYF
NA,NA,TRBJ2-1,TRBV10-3,TGTGCCATCAGTCATAAGCCCTCTAGCCCCCGTAATGAGCAGTTCTTC,CAISHKPSSPRNEQFF